This TCR beta chain is from a study of Ad26.COV2.S vaccination and SARS-CoV-2 variants. The wider study: Intramuscular Ad26.COV2.S at 5x10^10 or 1x10^11 viral particles. Broader study findings: The study found similar non-spike TCR breadth in vaccine and placebo recipients. Relative to placebo recipients, vaccine recipients exhibited elevated spike-specific TCR breadth.

Trimming left V 3 bases short and J 9 bases short, with 9 bases between. This CDR3 has 12 residues. CDR1 and CDR2 from the germline V gene are SGHTA and FQGNSA. Data came from immunoSEQ multiplex PCR; TCRdb stores just in-frame clones and leaves some out. The sample includes roughly 330,000 clones, almost 90% seen only once; the top ten take around 5%. On this clone: Its cognate antigen is unknown.

Specified treatment: 15 to 20 received Ad26.COV2.S at low or high dose, single or two shots; 5 received placebo; per-sample allocation not given. Specimen acquisition occurred on day 63 following the initial vaccine or placebo injection. This vaccine is an Ad26 vector that expresses the Wuhan-strain SARS-CoV-2 spike. The gene calls are TRBV7-2 and TRBJ1-5; D gene uncertain. The TCR comes from a person between 18 and 65 years old who received the Ad26.COV2.S COVID-19 vaccine or a placebo. The sample was peripheral blood, taken in a trial of Ad26.COV2.S vaccine versus placebo. The CDR3 is CASSLFPGPQHF. The CDR3 coding sequence is TGTGCCAGCAGCTTGTTTCCGGGGCCCCAGCATTTT.